This entry concerns a single TCR beta chain. What this receptor recognizes is not known. Qualities for individual bases were not recorded, and no much larger clone is one base off. This specimen comes from a study of OX40 agonist ivuxolimab in advanced cancers. With respect to the entire study: Ivuxolimab was a fully human IgG2 agonistic monoclonal antibody targeting the costimulatory receptor OX40 (CD134). Intravenous ivuxolimab was administered to patients every 2 weeks at six dose levels: 0.01, 0.1, 0.3, 1.5, 3 and 10 mg/kg. The point of sequencing TCRbeta in the periphery was to test whether ivuxolimab changed TCR sequence diversity and drove clonal T-cell expansion. Prior anti-PD-1, anti-PD-L1 or anti-CTLA-4 therapy was permitted, and about 40% of dose-escalation patients had received checkpoint inhibitors. Partial responses were achieved by three dose-escalation patients, of whom one had hepatocellular carcinoma and two had cutaneous melanoma. A male proportion of around 80% and a mean age of around 60 years, ranging from 23 to 79, were recorded for the dose-escalation cohort. The paper covers the monotherapy dose-escalation part of the phase I ivuxolimab trial, which included N ≈ 57 patients. Among the 52 dose-escalation patients, around 19 had hepatocellular carcinoma, roughly 15 melanoma, 9 renal cell carcinoma and 9 head and neck cancer.

The paper's findings and limits, for the study overall: Which antigens the clonally expanded peripheral T cells were specific for was not determined. Low levels of normalized T-cell clonal expansion were also seen in some patients who did not respond. Partial responders in the 0.1-3.0 mg/kg groups had among the lowest normalized peripheral clonal expansion, especially among CD8+ T cells. At doses of 0.1 to 3.0 mg/kg, clonal expansion of both CD4+ and CD8+ blood T cells was observed from baseline to week 6. After ivuxolimab, CD8+ T cells had more expanded clones than CD4+ T cells on average.

To sequence the TCRbeta CDR3 region, genomic DNA was isolated from the sorted cells. TCRbeta CDR3 regions were sequenced using the immunoSEQ Assay. The immuneACCESS repertoire file appears here via TCRdb, limited to in-frame rearrangements. These files lack a portion of the clones; in checked studies, under half of the deficit traces to unresolved V genes, and the cause of the others is not known. This sample comprises about 82,000 clones, approximately 87% of them detected only once. The ten largest account for 0.75% to 0.85% of the sample. Taken from the germline V gene, the CDR1 and CDR2 loops are SGHRS and YFSETQ. The germline V end is reduced by 2 bases and the J end by 3 bases; junction bases left unmatched: 4. The CDR3 has 15 amino acids, counting the end cysteine and phenylalanine. CDR3 DNA only is kept here, 45 bases in frame from base 1. Patients with autoimmune disease history or receiving systemic immunosuppression were excluded from the trial. In every dose cohort, peripheral blood was drawn for TCR sequencing at baseline, cycle 4 day 1, and cycle 7 day 1. The samples were taken from a phase I, first-in-human, multicenter, open-label dose-escalation trial of ivuxolimab. Adults with locally advanced or metastatic melanoma, renal cell, hepatocellular, or head and neck squamous cell carcinoma were enrolled in the trial. Before TCR sequencing, CD4+ and CD8+ T cells were separately sorted from peripheral blood.

The source of this sequence is an adult with an advanced solid tumor such as melanoma, head and neck, liver or kidney cancer. This chain joins TRBV5-1 to TRBJ2-2, and 7 junction bases match TRBD1. This specimen consisted of CD4+ or CD8+ T cells sorted from blood, obtained in a trial of the OX40 agonist ivuxolimab. The CDR3 reads as follows: CASSLRTGDTGELFF. The sequenced DNA is TGCGCCAGCAGCTTACGGACAGGAGACACCGGGGAGCTGTTTTTT.